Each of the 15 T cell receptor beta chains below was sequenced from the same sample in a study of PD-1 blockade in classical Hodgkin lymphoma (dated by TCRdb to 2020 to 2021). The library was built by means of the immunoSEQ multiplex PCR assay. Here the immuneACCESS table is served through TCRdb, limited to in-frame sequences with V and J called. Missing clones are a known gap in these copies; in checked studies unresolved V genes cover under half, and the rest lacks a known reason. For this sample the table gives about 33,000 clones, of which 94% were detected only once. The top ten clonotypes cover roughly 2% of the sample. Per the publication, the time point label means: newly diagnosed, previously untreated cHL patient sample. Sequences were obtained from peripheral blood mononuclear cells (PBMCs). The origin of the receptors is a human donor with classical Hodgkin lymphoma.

In DNA, the CDR3 is TGTGCCAGCAGTGAATTCGGCAGGTTAGGAGGGGAGACCCAGTACTTC. Translated: CASSEFGRLGGETQYF. V usage is TRBV25-1 and J usage is TRBJ2-5, with a possible D match to TRBD2 (6 bases). The length of the CDR3 is 16 residues. Per germline, CDR1 MGHDK and CDR2 SYGVNS. V was shortened by 1 base and J by 5 bases, with 17 bases between the two germline ends.

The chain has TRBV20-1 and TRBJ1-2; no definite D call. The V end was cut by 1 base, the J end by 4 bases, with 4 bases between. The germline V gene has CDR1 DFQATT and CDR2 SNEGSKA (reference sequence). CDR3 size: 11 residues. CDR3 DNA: TGCAGTGCTAGAGCGGGCTATGGCTACACCTTC. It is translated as CSARAGYGYTF.

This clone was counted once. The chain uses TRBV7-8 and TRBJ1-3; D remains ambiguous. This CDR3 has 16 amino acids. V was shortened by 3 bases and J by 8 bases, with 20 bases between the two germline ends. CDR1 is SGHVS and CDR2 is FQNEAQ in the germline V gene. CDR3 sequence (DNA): TGTGCCAGCAGCTTCGGGCTTACCCCCCGAGCGGACACCATATATTTT. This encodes CASSFGLTPRADTIYF.

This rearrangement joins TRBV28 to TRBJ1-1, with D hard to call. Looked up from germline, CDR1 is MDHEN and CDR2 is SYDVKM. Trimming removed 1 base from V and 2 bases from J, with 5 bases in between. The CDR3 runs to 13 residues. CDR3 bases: TGTGCCAGCAGTTTATTGCAAAACACTGAAGCTTTCTTT. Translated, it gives CASSLLQNTEAFF.

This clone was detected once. In nucleotides, the CDR3 is TGCGCCACCTTCGTTGGGGGACTGTCCTACGAGCAGTACTTC. This sequence encodes CATFVGGLSYEQYF. The chain links TRBV10-2 to TRBJ2-7, with D possibly TRBD2 on 6 matching bases. Germline CDR1 and CDR2: WSHSY and SAAADI. V dropped 10 bases and J dropped 1 base, with 17 bases sitting between them. The CDR3 is 14 amino acids.

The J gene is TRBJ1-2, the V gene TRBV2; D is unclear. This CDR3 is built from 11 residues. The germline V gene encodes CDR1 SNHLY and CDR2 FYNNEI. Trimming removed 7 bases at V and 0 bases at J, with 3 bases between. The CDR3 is CASTANYGYTF. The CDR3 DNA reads TGTGCCAGCACTGCTAACTATGGCTACACCTTC.

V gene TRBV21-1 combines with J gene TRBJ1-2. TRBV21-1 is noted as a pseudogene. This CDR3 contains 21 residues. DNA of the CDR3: TGTGCCAGCACCCTGGGGAGGGACATTGGGGGTACTGAAGCAGACATATATGGCTACACCTTC. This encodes CASTLGRDIGGTEADIYGYTF.

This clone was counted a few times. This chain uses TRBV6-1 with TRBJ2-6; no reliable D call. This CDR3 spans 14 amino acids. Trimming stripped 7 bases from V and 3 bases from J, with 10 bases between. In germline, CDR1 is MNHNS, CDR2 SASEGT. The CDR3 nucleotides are TGTGCCAGCATGGGGATGGGTGGGGCCAACGTCCTGACTTTC. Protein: CASMGMGGANVLTF.

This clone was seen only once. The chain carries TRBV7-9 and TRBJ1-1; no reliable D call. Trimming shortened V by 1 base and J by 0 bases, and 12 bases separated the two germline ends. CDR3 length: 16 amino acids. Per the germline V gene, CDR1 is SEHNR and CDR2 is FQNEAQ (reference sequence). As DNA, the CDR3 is TGTGCCAGCAGCTTAGACTCGTGGGGAGTGAACACTGAAGCTTTCTTT. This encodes CASSLDSWGVNTEAFF.

The CDR3 is CASSPRVRGNEKLFF. In DNA form, the CDR3 reads TGTGCCAGCAGCCCCCGTGTGAGGGGGAATGAAAAACTGTTTTTT. The genes are TRBV9 and TRBJ1-4; the D gene is possibly TRBD1 (6 bases). Germline CDR1 reads SGDLS; CDR2 reads YYNGEE. V was pared by 4 bases and J by 5 bases, with 15 bases between. The CDR3 runs to 15 residues.

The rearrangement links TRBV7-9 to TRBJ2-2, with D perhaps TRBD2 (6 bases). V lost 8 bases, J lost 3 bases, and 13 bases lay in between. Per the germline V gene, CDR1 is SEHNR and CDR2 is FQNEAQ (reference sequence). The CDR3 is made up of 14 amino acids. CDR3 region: CASLGGADTGELFF. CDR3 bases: TGTGCCAGCTTAGGAGGGGCGGACACCGGGGAGCTGTTTTTT.

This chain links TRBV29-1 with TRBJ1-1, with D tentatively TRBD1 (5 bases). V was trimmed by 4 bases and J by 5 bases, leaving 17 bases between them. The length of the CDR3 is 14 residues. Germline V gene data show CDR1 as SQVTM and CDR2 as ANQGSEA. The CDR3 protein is CSVGWAGGETEAFF. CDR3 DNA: TGCAGCGTTGGTTGGGCCGGAGGGGAGACTGAAGCTTTCTTT.

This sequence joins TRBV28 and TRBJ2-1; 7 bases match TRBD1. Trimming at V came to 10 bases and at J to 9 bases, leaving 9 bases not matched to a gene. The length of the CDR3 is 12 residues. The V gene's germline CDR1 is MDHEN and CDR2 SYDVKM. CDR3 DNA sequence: TGTGCCATCCAGGGGGACCAAGCTGAGCAGTTCTTC. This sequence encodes CAIQGDQAEQFF.

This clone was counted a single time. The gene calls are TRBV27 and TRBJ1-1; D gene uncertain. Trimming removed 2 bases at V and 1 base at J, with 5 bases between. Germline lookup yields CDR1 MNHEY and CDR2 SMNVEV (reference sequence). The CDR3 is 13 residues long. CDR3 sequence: CASSLNRNTEAFF. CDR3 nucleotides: TGTGCCAGCAGTTTAAACAGGAACACTGAAGCTTTCTTT.

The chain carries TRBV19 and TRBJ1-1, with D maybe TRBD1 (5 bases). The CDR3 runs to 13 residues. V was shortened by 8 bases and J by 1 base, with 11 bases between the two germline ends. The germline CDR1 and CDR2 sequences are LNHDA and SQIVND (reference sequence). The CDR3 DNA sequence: TGTGCCAGTGGGGCCGGGGGGAACACTGAAGCTTTCTTT. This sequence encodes CASGAGGNTEAFF. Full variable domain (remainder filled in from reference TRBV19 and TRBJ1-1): DGGITQSPKYLFRKEGQNVTLSCEQNLNHDAMYWYRQDPGQGLRLIYYSQIVNDFQKGDIAEGYSVSREKKESFPLTVTSAQKNPTAFYLCASGAGGNTEAFFGQGTRLTVV.